These 32 T cell receptor beta chains were all obtained from the same sample, sequenced in a study of blood T cell repertoires in COVID-19. Method: immunoSEQ multiplex PCR; TCRdb's copy keeps in-frame clones and lacks some. The sample contains about 240,000 clones, 80% to 85% of which appear only once. The source material was peripheral blood. The receptors come from a woman aged 18-30 years with acute or convalescent COVID-19.

In this sample, this clone turned up once. The chain has TRBV28 and TRBJ2-5; perhaps TRBD1 as D (6 bases). Trimming pared 6 bases from V and 3 bases from J, leaving 14 bases between. The V gene's germline CDR1 is MDHEN and CDR2 SYDVKM. CDR3 length equals 14 residues. The CDR3 DNA sequence: TGTGCCAGCAGCCGGACAGAAGAAAAAGAGACCCAGTACTTC. This gives the protein CASSRTEEKETQYF.

The sample holds a few counts of this clone. This rearrangement joins TRBV6-2 or TRBV6-3 to TRBJ2-1; 7 bases line up with TRBD2. This CDR3 region has 17 residues. J lost 5 bases, V lost 2 bases, and 12 bases had no gene match. Germline V gives CDR1 MNHEY, CDR2 SVGEGT. CDR3 sequence: CASSYEAGWHPNNEQFF. CDR3 DNA: TGTGCCAGCAGTTACGAAGCGGGATGGCACCCAAACAATGAGCAGTTCTTC.

This clone appeared a few times. In nucleotides, the CDR3 is TGTGCCAGCAGCCTGACAGAGTACGAGCAGTACTTC. Residues: CASSLTEYEQYF. The J gene is TRBJ2-7, the V gene TRBV2; D perhaps matches TRBD1 (5 bases). The V and J ends lost 6 bases and 4 bases respectively, with 10 bases between them. Per the germline V gene, CDR1 is SNHLY and CDR2 is FYNNEI. There are 12 residues in the CDR3.

This chain connects TRBV6-1 to TRBJ1-2; D is undetermined. Germline V gene lookup returns CDR1 MNHNS and CDR2 SASEGT. The CDR3 sequence is 13 residues long. The V end was cut by 2 bases, the J end by 2 bases, with 6 bases between. This CDR3 reads CASSEWQNYGYTF. The CDR3 DNA is TGTGCCAGCAGTGAATGGCAGAACTATGGCTACACCTTC.

V is TRBV27 and J is TRBJ1-6; TRBD1 aligns across 8 bases. Losses at the gene ends were 0 bases for V and 2 bases for J; bases not matched to a gene: 3. The CDR3 length is 17 residues. CDR1 is MNHEY, CDR2 SMNVEV, per germline (reference sequence). The CDR3 nucleotides are TGTGCCAGCAGTTTATCTAAGACAGGGGCCTATAATTCACCCCTCCACTTT. Translated, it gives CASSLSKTGAYNSPLHF.

This clone was recorded a few times. The genes are TRBV25-1 and TRBJ2-7; TRBD1 aligns across 11 bases. The CDR3 length is 15 residues. The germline CDR1 and CDR2 sequences are MGHDK and SYGVNS. J gave up 1 base and V 4 bases, and 3 bases lay outside the gene matches. CDR3 in DNA: TGTGCCAGCAGTGGGGACAGGGGGGCTTCCTACGAGCAGTACTTC. This sequence encodes CASSGDRGASYEQYF.

The V and J genes are TRBV6-4 and TRBJ2-1; possibly TRBD1 for D (7 bases). Germline CDR1 and CDR2: MRHNA and SNTAGT. The CDR3 loop spans 15 amino acids. The V and J ends lost 5 bases and 5 bases respectively, with 16 bases between them. CDR3 in DNA: TGTGCCAGCAGTACCCTCCCAGGGGGGAACAATGAGCAGTTCTTC. Its translation: CASSTLPGGNNEQFF.

The DNA for the CDR3 is TGTGCCAGCAGCTTAGACCGGGACACACACCTCTGGGGCTACACCTTC. Its protein is CASSLDRDTHLWGYTF. The V and J genes are TRBV7-9 and TRBJ1-2; D may be TRBD1 (6 bases). This CDR3 is built from 16 residues. Germline V gene sequence: CDR1 SEHNR, CDR2 FQNEAQ (reference sequence). V was trimmed by 1 base and J by 8 bases, leaving 20 bases between them. Full variable domain (outside the CDR3, taken from reference TRBV7-9 and TRBJ1-2): DTGVSQNPRHKITKRGQNVTFRCDPISEHNRLYWYRQTLGQGPEFLTYFQNEAQLEKSRLLSDRFSAERPKGSFSTLEIQRTEQGDSAMYLCASSLDRDTHLWGYTFGSGTRLTVV.

The chain couples TRBV28 to TRBJ1-2, with 8 bases that match TRBD1. V lost 3 bases and J lost 2; bases outside the gene matches: 2. Germline V gene sequence: CDR1 MDHEN, CDR2 SYDVKM. This CDR3 spans 14 amino acids. In nucleotides, the CDR3 is TGTGCCAGCAGTTTGGGACAGGTGAACTATGGCTACACCTTC. As protein: CASSLGQVNYGYTF.

The chain combines TRBV11-2 with TRBJ2-3; TRBD2 might be the D (6 bases). The CDR3 extends over 14 amino acids. Germline assignment: CDR1 SGHAT and CDR2 FQNNGV. Between the trimmed V and J ends, which lost 1 base and 5 bases, there was a span of 10 bases. Written as DNA, the CDR3 is TGTGCCAGCAGCTTAGCCCGACTAGAAGATACGCAGTATTTT. This encodes CASSLARLEDTQYF. The full variable domain, completed using reference TRBV11-2 and TRBJ2-3, is EAGVAQSPRYKIIEKRQSVAFWCNPISGHATLYWYQQILGQGPKLLIQFQNNGVVDDSQLPKDRFSAERLKGVDSTLKIQPAKLEDSAVYLCASSLARLEDTQYFGPGTRLTVL.

This clone showed up just a few times. V is TRBV6-5 and J is TRBJ1-6; D may be TRBD1 (6 bases). This CDR3 has 14 amino acids. CDR1 is MNHEY and CDR2 is SVGAGI in the germline V gene. Trimming pared 0 bases from V and 12 bases from J, leaving 12 bases between. CDR3: CASSYSQGSGPLHF. CDR3 bases: TGTGCCAGCAGTTACTCTCAGGGGTCAGGACCCCTCCACTTT.

The chain couples TRBV6-6 to TRBJ2-7; D is perhaps TRBD2 (6 bases). V shed 4 bases and J shed 2 bases, with 12 bases lying between them. Germline V gene data show CDR1 as MNHNY and CDR2 as SVGAGI (reference sequence). The CDR3 has 14 amino acids. The CDR3 nucleotides are TGTGCCAGCAGTTTTGGAGGGGAAACCTACGAGCAGTACTTC. Its translation is CASSFGGETYEQYF.

This clone appeared a few times. This chain joins TRBV27 and TRBJ1-2; no reliable D call. The CDR3 has 13 amino acids. Germline lookup yields CDR1 MNHEY and CDR2 SMNVEV (reference sequence). V was trimmed by 3 bases and J by 8 bases, leaving 13 bases between them. CDR3 in DNA: TGTGCCAGCAGTTTCCTACGGGGTGACGGCTACACCTTC. This codes for CASSFLRGDGYTF.

The chain has TRBV28 and TRBJ1-4, with 10 bases lining up with TRBD1. Germline lookup yields CDR1 MDHEN and CDR2 SYDVKM. The CDR3 is 17 residues long. The junction had 8 bases not matched to a gene; V was cut back by 5 bases and J by 2 bases. CDR3 residues: CASSPQGQGFTNEKLFF. DNA for the CDR3: TGTGCCAGCAGTCCCCAGGGACAGGGGTTTACTAATGAAAAACTGTTTTTT.

This clone was detected once. This sequence joins TRBV9 and TRBJ1-1, with D hard to call. V dropped 4 bases and J dropped 4 bases, with 14 bases sitting between them. Germline CDR1 reads SGDLS; CDR2 reads YYNGEE. This CDR3 has 14 amino acids. CDR3 nucleotides: TGTGCCAGCAGCTTATCCCCCATGGCCACTGAAGCTTTCTTT. Protein product: CASSLSPMATEAFF.

The chain couples TRBV6-2 or TRBV6-3 to TRBJ1-2; maybe TRBD1 (6 bases). V was clipped by 2 bases and J by 0 bases, with 19 bases between them. In germline, CDR1 is MNHEY, CDR2 SVGEGT. The CDR3 spans 18 residues. In DNA, the CDR3 is TGTGCCAGCAGTTACCTGGGACACGCAGGCCAATCTAACTATGGCTACACCTTC. Translating it yields CASSYLGHAGQSNYGYTF.

The genes are TRBV4-1 and TRBJ1-6, with D unclear. This CDR3 has 16 residues. Germline loops: CDR1 MGHRA, CDR2 YSYEKL. Trimming removed 6 bases at V and 8 bases at J, with 20 bases between. This chain's CDR3 is CASSSWGQTKDSPLHF. DNA for the CDR3: TGCGCCAGCAGTTCGTGGGGTCAGACTAAGGATTCACCCCTCCACTTT.

The CDR3 sequence is CASSQDVQGFYNEQFF. The CDR3 nucleotides are TGTGCCAGCAGCCAAGATGTACAGGGATTCTACAATGAGCAGTTCTTC. The chain joins TRBV4-2 to TRBJ2-1, with a weak D call TRBD1 (6 bases). CDR1 and CDR2 (germline): LGHNA, YNFKEQ. This CDR3 contains 16 residues. V was pared by 0 bases and J by 3 bases, with 12 bases between.

This chain joins TRBV6-5 and TRBJ1-2; D is unclear. The ends were cut back, 6 bases at V and 2 bases at J, with 16 bases in the middle. The germline V gene has CDR1 MNHEY and CDR2 SVGAGI. This CDR3 comprises 15 residues. The CDR3 nucleotides are TGTGCCAGCAGCTACGCCGGAGGGAGCAACTATGGCTACACCTTC. It encodes CASSYAGGSNYGYTF.

The chain employs TRBV14 and TRBJ2-1; 12 bases map to TRBD2. The V gene's germline CDR1 is SGHDN and CDR2 FVKESK. Trimming took 4 bases from V and 5 from J; bases not matched to a gene: 6. The CDR3 is 16 residues long. The CDR3 sequence: CASSLPSGRDNNEQFF. The CDR3, as DNA: TGTGCCAGCAGCCTTCCTAGCGGGAGGGACAACAATGAGCAGTTCTTC.

This clone was seen a single time. V usage is TRBV28 and J usage is TRBJ1-2, with 9 bases fitting TRBD1. There are 14 residues in the CDR3. Germline lookup yields CDR1 MDHEN and CDR2 SYDVKM. V lost 6 bases to trimming and J lost 8 bases; unmatched junction nucleotides: 10. For the CDR3, the DNA is TGTGCCAGCAGGCTGACAGGGGGGATGGTCGGCTACACCTTC. Translated, it gives CASRLTGGMVGYTF.

This sequence joins TRBV7-2 and TRBJ2-7; D may be TRBD1 (6 bases). The CDR3 is 16 residues long. Per the germline V gene, CDR1 is SGHTA and CDR2 is FQGNSA. V was clipped by 3 bases and J by 3 bases, with 18 bases between them. The CDR3 bases are TGTGCCAGCAGCTTCCGCCGGGACACGGAATACTACGAGCAGTACTTC. Encoded protein: CASSFRRDTEYYEQYF.

J is TRBJ1-5 and V is TRBV6-2 or TRBV6-3, with unresolved D. Trimming stripped 4 bases from V and 6 bases from J, with 10 bases between. CDR3 length: 13 amino acids. From germline, CDR1 is MNHEY and CDR2 SVGEGT. CDR3 DNA sequence: TGTGCCAGCAGTTGGAGGGATTTTCAGCCCCAGCATTTT. The encoded protein is CASSWRDFQPQHF.

This clone has a count of ten or more. V usage is TRBV7-2 and J usage is TRBJ2-7, with 10 bases aligning to TRBD2. The germline gives CDR1 SGHTA, CDR2 FQGNSA. The J segment lost 2 bases and the V segment lost 1 base, leaving 5 bases of the junction unmatched. This CDR3 has 16 residues. CDR3 region: CASSLGASGSTYEQYF. The DNA of the CDR3 is TGTGCCAGCAGCTTAGGCGCTAGCGGGAGTACCTACGAGCAGTACTTC.

The chain has TRBV18 and TRBJ2-7; perhaps TRBD1 as D (7 bases). Trimming pared 3 bases from V and 4 bases from J, leaving 16 bases between. The CDR3 contains 15 residues. Per the germline V gene, CDR1 is KGHSH and CDR2 is LQKENI. CDR3 DNA: TGTGCCAGCTCACCTCAGGGGGGTGAGGATTACGAGCAGTACTTC. Translated: CASSPQGGEDYEQYF.

This chain joins TRBV6-5 and TRBJ1-3; D is unresolved. The V end was cut by 7 bases, the J end by 9 bases, with 16 bases between. The CDR3 has 13 amino acids. CDR1 and CDR2 (germline): MNHEY, SVGAGI. The CDR3 protein is CASTRVGVGTIYF. DNA of the CDR3: TGTGCCAGCACCCGCGTCGGAGTGGGCACCATATATTTT.

In its sample, this clone was seen a few times. In DNA, the CDR3 is TGCAGCCTGGACAGAGACAATGAGCAGTTCTTC. Encoded protein: CSLDRDNEQFF. The chain links TRBV29-1 to TRBJ2-1; tentatively, D is TRBD1 (6 bases). Germline CDR1 and CDR2: SQVTM and ANQGSEA. Trimming removed 8 bases from V and 5 bases from J, with 10 bases in between. The CDR3 spans 11 residues.

This chain connects TRBV19 to TRBJ2-7, with 7 bases that match TRBD1. This CDR3 contains 13 residues. Germline V lookup: CDR1 LNHDA, CDR2 SQIVND (reference sequence). The V gene end was trimmed by 5 bases and the J gene end by 0 bases; junction bases not matched to a gene: 1. CDR3: CASSWTGSYEQYF. CDR3 DNA sequence: TGTGCCAGTAGTTGGACAGGCTCCTACGAGCAGTACTTC.

This clone was seen a single time. The chain links TRBV21-1 to TRBJ1-4. TRBV21-1 is an annotated pseudogene. The CDR3 contains 15 residues. The CDR3 DNA reads as TGTGCCAGCAGCAAAGAAGGTAGCCGAGATGAAAAACTGTTTTTT. Its protein is CASSKEGSRDEKLFF.

The rearrangement uses TRBV24-1 and TRBJ2-3; 7 positions match TRBD2. The CDR3 runs 14 residues. The V and J ends lost 9 bases and 1 base, in that order; junction bases with no gene match: 6. CDR1 is KGHDR, CDR2 SFDVKD, per germline. The CDR3: CATSAGRGTDTQYF. The DNA for the CDR3 is TGTGCCACCTCGGCGGGGAGGGGCACAGATACGCAGTATTTT.

This chain connects TRBV11-3 to TRBJ1-1; TRBD1 is a possible D gene (5 bases). The CDR3 length is 14 residues. CDR1 is SGHNT and CDR2 is YENEEA in the germline V gene. The ends were cut back, 1 base at V and 4 bases at J, with 10 bases in the middle. Written as DNA, the CDR3 is TGTGCCAGCAGCTTAGGGGGGGTCCCCACTGAAGCTTTCTTT. Translated: CASSLGGVPTEAFF.

The chain combines TRBV19 with TRBJ2-7; the D gene is possibly TRBD1 (5 bases). The germline gives CDR1 LNHDA, CDR2 SQIVND (reference sequence). CDR3 length: 15 residues. V was shortened by 1 base and J by 3 bases, with 13 bases between the two germline ends. DNA for the CDR3: TGTGCCAGTAGTATAGCCGCAGGGTCATTCTACGAGCAGTACTTC. This translates into CASSIAAGSFYEQYF. The complete variable domain, with remaining parts taken from reference TRBV19 and TRBJ2-7, reads DGGITQSPKYLFRKEGQNVTLSCEQNLNHDAMYWYRQDPGQGLRLIYYSQIVNDFQKGDIAEGYSVSREKKESFPLTVTSAQKNPTAFYLCASSIAAGSFYEQYFGPGTRLTVT.